One TCR beta chain is described in this entry. Its specificity is unknown. Germline V CDR1 and CDR2: MNHEY, SVGAGI. J gave up 3 bases and V 6 bases, and 5 bases lay outside the gene matches. There are 14 residues in the CDR3. The sample comes from a study of B cell selection in AIRE deficiency. Overall study findings and caveats: Roughly 29% of healthy-donor shared Treg TCRbeta sequences appeared in patient Tconv cells. With only TCRbeta sequenced, about 40% of shared healthy Treg sequences overlapped Tconv. AIRE-deficient Tconv and Treg repertoires matched healthy donors in TCRBV, CDR3 length, diversity.

Clones were read by immunoSEQ multiplex PCR, and TCRdb kept only the in-frame ones, dropping some. The profile shows thousands of clones, under 80% of them singletons. Sorted regulatory T cells were CD4-positive, CD25-high and CD127-low or negative. Sequenced input: Tregs sorted from PBMCs. This TCR came from a human donor with AIRE deficiency. V is TRBV6-5 and J is TRBJ2-7, with 10 bases that match TRBD2. The CDR3, as DNA: TGTGCCAGCAGCTCCACTAGCGGGAACTACGAGCAGTACTTC. Its translation is CASSSTSGNYEQYF.